These 30 T cell receptor beta chains came from one sample sequenced in a study of cytomegalovirus exposure and HLA in healthy donors. Primers for the PCR totalled 60 Vbeta and 13 Jbeta. Repertoires were generated with immunoSEQ multiplex PCR, while TCRdb's copy carries only in-frame clones and drops some. This sample has roughly 86,000 clones, with 50% to 80% found just once. The sequencing sample was made of PBMCs. The source of these receptors is a man aged 25-40 years in good health and CMV-seronegative.

This sequence joins TRBV14 and TRBJ2-1; TRBD2 matches at 13 bases. From germline, CDR1 is SGHDN and CDR2 FVKESK. The CDR3 contains 17 residues. V lost 4 bases to trimming and J lost 0 bases; unmatched junction nucleotides: 3. The CDR3 region has the DNA TGTGCCAGCAGCCCACGGACTAGCGGGAGCTCCTACAATGAGCAGTTCTTC. It encodes CASSPRTSGSSYNEQFF.

This chain uses TRBV19 with TRBJ1-2; 9 bases map to TRBD1. The length of the CDR3 is 17 residues. Germline V lookup: CDR1 LNHDA, CDR2 SQIVND (reference sequence). The trim removed 3 bases at V and 2 bases at J, leaving 10 bases unmatched. CDR3 residues: CASSISNWDRENYGYTF. CDR3 coding DNA: TGTGCCAGTAGTATTTCCAATTGGGACAGGGAAAACTATGGCTACACCTTC.

There are a few counts of this clone. The genes are TRBV9 and TRBJ2-3; 9 nucleotides align to TRBD1. V dropped 0 bases and J dropped 2; count of bases not matched to a gene: 4. This CDR3 region has 16 residues. Germline V CDR1 and CDR2: SGDLS, YYNGEE. Here the CDR3 reads CASSVEGQGNTDTQYF. In nucleotides, the CDR3 is TGTGCCAGCAGCGTAGAGGGACAGGGTAACACAGATACGCAGTATTTT.

This clone has more than one count but fewer than ten. The V call is TRBV7-9, the J call TRBJ2-1, with 9 bases fitting TRBD2. CDR3 length: 15 residues. V lost 5 bases and J lost 4; bases outside the gene matches: 6. Germline values: CDR1 SEHNR, CDR2 FQNEAQ (reference sequence). Written as DNA, the CDR3 is TGTGCCAGCAGCCAGACTAGCGGCCCTTACAATGAGCAGTTCTTC. Protein: CASSQTSGPYNEQFF.

The genes are TRBV28 and TRBJ2-1; TRBD2 agrees at 8 bases. CDR3 size: 14 residues. Germline loops: CDR1 MDHEN, CDR2 SYDVKM. V was clipped by 6 bases and J by 7 bases; unmatched bases: 8. The CDR3: CASSQISGKNEQFF. As DNA, the CDR3 is TGTGCCAGCAGCCAAATTAGCGGGAAAAATGAGCAGTTCTTC.

This chain uses TRBV2 with TRBJ2-3, with 11 bases fitting TRBD2. Germline V gene data show CDR1 as SNHLY and CDR2 as FYNNEI. The J segment lost 0 bases and the V segment lost 8 bases, leaving 4 bases of the junction unmatched. The CDR3 sequence is 15 residues long. In DNA, the CDR3 is TGTGCCAGCGGGTTAGCGGGGGGGAGCACAGATACGCAGTATTTT. Protein sequence: CASGLAGGSTDTQYF.

In this sample, this clone turned up once. The chain combines TRBV20-1 with TRBJ2-5, with D tentatively TRBD2 (6 bases). The CDR3 sequence is 10 residues long. Germline V lookup: CDR1 DFQATT, CDR2 SNEGSKA (reference sequence). V lost 6 bases to trimming and J lost 5 bases, with 7 bases between them. The CDR3 protein is CSAGGETQYF. The CDR3 coding sequence is TGCAGTGCAGGAGGGGAGACCCAGTACTTC.

In nucleotides, the CDR3 is TGTGCCAGCAGTCCCGGGACATTAGGGTCTTACGAGCAGTACTTC. Its translation: CASSPGTLGSYEQYF. The V call is TRBV6-5, the J call TRBJ2-7, with TRBD1 as a possible D gene (6 bases). V was cut by 5 bases and J by 4 bases, with 18 bases left in between. The CDR3 is 15 residues long. Germline CDR1 and CDR2: MNHEY and SVGAGI.

The chain combines TRBV5-1 with TRBJ2-5; 11 positions match TRBD2. CDR1 and CDR2 (germline): SGHRS, YFSETQ. With V trimmed by 0 bases and J by 3 bases, 4 bases remained unmatched. CDR3 length equals 16 residues. CDR3 in DNA: TGCGCCAGCAGCTTGGTTCTAGCGGGAGGAGAAGAGACCCAGTACTTC. Translating gives CASSLVLAGGEETQYF.

The chain combines TRBV27 with TRBJ2-5, with D hard to call. The V end was cut by 5 bases, the J end by 4 bases, with 14 bases between. This CDR3 spans 14 amino acids. Germline V gene lookup returns CDR1 MNHEY and CDR2 SMNVEV (reference sequence). Here the CDR3 DNA reads TGTGCCAGCAGTCCCGCTGGCCCCTCAGAGACCCAGTACTTC. Translating gives CASSPAGPSETQYF.

The chain recombines TRBV14 with TRBJ2-7; TRBD1 matches at 7 bases. Trimming at V came to 1 base and at J to 7 bases, leaving 4 bases not matched to a gene. Germline V gene sequence: CDR1 SGHDN, CDR2 FVKESK. The CDR3 runs to 13 residues. CDR3 protein: CASSQGGQVEQYF. The CDR3 DNA is TGTGCCAGCAGCCAAGGTGGACAGGTTGAGCAGTACTTC.

V usage is TRBV4-3 and J usage is TRBJ1-1; D ambiguous. CDR3 length: 14 residues. V was trimmed by 4 bases and J by 6 bases, leaving 15 bases between them. The V gene's germline CDR1 is LGHNA and CDR2 YSLEER. CDR3 nucleotide sequence: TGCGCCAGCAGCCTGGCAGGAGGTTCACCTGAAGCTTTCTTT. Residues: CASSLAGGSPEAFF.

The V call is TRBV7-3, the J call TRBJ2-1; TRBD1 matches 9 bases. V lost 5 bases and J lost 8; bases outside the gene matches: 4. The germline CDR1 and CDR2 sequences are SGHTA and FQGTGA. The CDR3 covers 13 residues. The CDR3 loop reads CASSLTGGYEQFF. CDR3 coding DNA: TGTGCCAGCAGCCTCACAGGGGGCTATGAGCAGTTCTTC.

CDR3 nucleotides: TGTGCCAGCAGTTACAGGGGGTGGGGAACTAATGAAAAACTGTTTTTT. It is translated as CASSYRGWGTNEKLFF. The chain is built from TRBV6-5 and TRBJ1-4, with D possibly matching TRBD1 (6 bases). The V gene lost 2 bases and the J gene lost 1 base, with 11 bases spanning the gap. This CDR3 contains 16 residues. Germline-derived CDR1 and CDR2 are MNHEY and SVGAGI.

V gene TRBV19 combines with J gene TRBJ2-5; the match to TRBD2 covers 8 bases. The J call may be in error: the DNA end matches TRBJ2-7 better. The CDR3 spans 14 residues. Germline CDR1 reads LNHDA; CDR2 reads SQIVND (reference sequence). CDR3 residues: CASRTPGLAYEQYF. The CDR3 bases are TGTGCCAGTAGAACTCCGGGACTAGCCTACGAGCAGTACTTC.

The J gene is TRBJ2-7, the V gene TRBV19, with 8 positions matching TRBD1. V shed 5 bases and J 6 bases; nucleotides not matched to a gene: 6. Germline assignment: CDR1 LNHDA and CDR2 SQIVND (reference sequence). CDR3 length: 13 residues. CDR3 protein: CASSPGGTGEQYF. The CDR3 nucleotides read TGTGCCAGTAGTCCAGGAGGGACAGGCGAGCAGTACTTC.

This clone was counted between two and nine times. The chain is built from TRBV14 and TRBJ1-4; D gene uncertain. The germline gives CDR1 SGHDN, CDR2 FVKESK. The V and J ends lost 3 bases and 0 bases respectively, with 11 bases between them. This CDR3 has 16 amino acids. This CDR3 reads CASSHSYAPTNEKLFF. In DNA, the CDR3 is TGTGCCAGCAGCCATTCATATGCGCCAACTAATGAAAAACTGTTTTTT.

In DNA, the CDR3 is TGTGCCAGCAGGAATAACAGCCACAATCAGCCCCAGCATTTT. Protein product: CASRNNSHNQPQHF. The chain recombines TRBV2 with TRBJ1-5; D gene unclear. The CDR3 consists of 14 residues. From germline, CDR1 is SNHLY and CDR2 FYNNEI. The germline V and J ends were trimmed by 6 bases and 3 bases, with 12 bases remaining between them.

The chain uses TRBV10-2 and TRBJ1-1; 7 bases align to TRBD1. This CDR3 has 14 amino acids. V shed 6 bases, J shed 0 bases, and the junction held 4 bases outside the gene matches. The V gene's germline CDR1 is WSHSY and CDR2 SAAADI. The CDR3 bases are TGCGCCAGCAGACGACAGGGAATGAACACTGAAGCTTTCTTT. Amino acid sequence: CASRRQGMNTEAFF.

The V call is TRBV4-1, the J call TRBJ1-1; 7 positions agree with TRBD1. Trimming cost V 2 bases and J 4 bases; bases outside gene matches: 4. This CDR3 comprises 14 residues. Germline CDR1 reads MGHRA; CDR2 reads YSYEKL. Here the CDR3 DNA reads TGCGCCAGCAGCCAATCCAGGGGGACCACTGAAGCTTTCTTT. Protein: CASSQSRGTTEAFF.

V gene TRBV19 combines with J gene TRBJ1-3; 8 bases map to TRBD1. This CDR3 has 19 amino acids. The J segment lost 0 bases and the V segment lost 5 bases, leaving 15 bases of the junction unmatched. Germline loops: CDR1 LNHDA, CDR2 SQIVND (reference sequence). In DNA, the CDR3 is TGTGCCAGTAGTGTCCGTCCGGGACAGGATAGAGTCTCTGGAAACACCATATATTTT. It codes for CASSVRPGQDRVSGNTIYF.

The chain carries TRBV7-8 and TRBJ1-1; 7 nucleotides agree with TRBD1. V shed 5 bases, J shed 1 base, and the junction held 7 bases outside the gene matches. This CDR3 has 15 amino acids. Germline loops: CDR1 SGHVS, CDR2 FQNEAQ. The CDR3, as DNA: TGTGCCAGCAGCCCCCCGGGACAGCAGAACACTGAAGCTTTCTTT. Its protein is CASSPPGQQNTEAFF. The entire variable domain, with the rest obtained from reference TRBV7-8 and TRBJ1-1, is as follows: GAGVSQSPRYKVAKRGQDVALRCDPISGHVSLFWYQQALGQGPEFLTYFQNEAQLDKSGLPSDRFFAERPEGSVSTLKIQRTQQEDSAVYLCASSPPGQQNTEAFFGQGTRLTVV.

This chain joins TRBV27 and TRBJ1-2; the match to TRBD1 covers 7 bases. With V trimmed by 10 bases and J by 8 bases, 13 bases remained unmatched. CDR3 size: 13 residues. The germline CDR1 and CDR2 sequences are MNHEY and SMNVEV (reference sequence). The CDR3 bases are TGTGCCATCCGGGACAGTCTTTTTTACGGCTACACCTTC. Encoded protein: CAIRDSLFYGYTF.

The gene calls are TRBV10-3 and TRBJ2-5; D unclear. Trimming stripped 6 bases from V and 10 bases from J, with 12 bases between. CDR1 and CDR2 (germline): ENHRY, SYGVKD. The CDR3 consists of 11 residues. In DNA form, the CDR3 reads TGTGCCATCAGAGATACCCAGATCCAGTACTTC. This codes for CAIRDTQIQYF.

The V gene is TRBV7-2, the J gene TRBJ1-2, with 8 bases that match TRBD1. Germline loops: CDR1 SGHTA, CDR2 FQGNSA. The ends lost 7 bases at V and 3 bases at J; junction bases unmatched: 13. The length of the CDR3 is 16 residues. Here the CDR3 reads CASTLPRQGHYYGYTF. The CDR3 region has the DNA TGTGCCAGCACCCTACCGCGACAGGGGCACTACTATGGCTACACCTTC.

The chain joins TRBV4-3 to TRBJ2-5, with a possible D match to TRBD2 (6 bases). Germline CDR1 reads LGHNA; CDR2 reads YSLEER. The germline V and J ends were trimmed by 1 base and 11 bases, with 17 bases remaining between them. The CDR3 sequence is 14 residues long. Here the CDR3 reads CASSQGPRNREQYF. In nucleotides, the CDR3 is TGCGCCAGCAGCCAAGGGCCGCGAAATCGGGAGCAGTACTTC.

This clone came up once. This sequence joins TRBV5-4 and TRBJ2-7, with TRBD1 identical over 11 bases. This CDR3 has 15 amino acids. Germline V gives CDR1 SGHNT, CDR2 YYREEE (reference sequence). V lost 0 bases and J lost 4; bases outside the gene matches: 3. The CDR3 bases are TGTGCCAGCAGCTTGGTAGGACAGGGGGCTTACGAGCAGTACTTC. Its translation: CASSLVGQGAYEQYF.

This clone was recorded a few times. The rearrangement links TRBV7-9 to TRBJ2-1; 7 positions agree with TRBD2. Germline CDR1 reads SEHNR; CDR2 reads FQNEAQ (reference sequence). CDR3 length: 14 residues. The ends lost 5 bases at V and 8 bases at J; junction bases unmatched: 9. This CDR3 is CASSPGLPRDEQFF. CDR3 bases: TGTGCCAGCAGCCCGGGACTACCTAGGGATGAGCAGTTCTTC.

The V and J genes are TRBV7-6 and TRBJ1-4; D is undetermined. The length of the CDR3 is 14 residues. Trimming removed 3 bases from V and 3 bases from J, with 8 bases in between. Per germline, CDR1 SGHVS and CDR2 FNYEAQ. In DNA, the CDR3 is TGTGCCAGCAGCTTTGGCGGGTCTAATGAAAAACTGTTTTTT. This sequence encodes CASSFGGSNEKLFF.

This chain uses TRBV11-2 with TRBJ2-3, with 11 positions matching TRBD2. The germline V gene encodes CDR1 SGHAT and CDR2 FQNNGV. With 9 bases clipped from V and 1 base from J, the junction kept 6 bases outside the gene matches. CDR3 size: 15 residues. CDR3 sequence (DNA): TGTGCCAGTCATAGCGGGAGGGCTGGCACAGATACGCAGTATTTT. Protein product: CASHSGRAGTDTQYF.